Below are 11 T cell receptor beta chains sequenced from a single sample in a study of T cells in Graves' hyperthyroidism and ophthalmopathy. Using RNA transcripts as the source, TCR beta CDR3 regions were amplified. A first-round RT-PCR of the TCR CDR3 used the HTBI primer set. TCRdb ran MiXCR on the multiplex PCR reads and lists one entry per CDR3 protein. There are roughly 100,000 distinct CDR3 sequences in the sample; approximately 48% occur only once, and 26% lies in the top ten. Sequenced sample: blood. Receptors originate from a man in his forties with Graves' hyperthyroidism.

This clonotype was observed many times. The chain joins TRBV9 to TRBJ1-1; unclear D gene. The germline CDR1 and CDR2 sequences are SGDLS and YYNGEE. The V end was cut by 0 bases, the J end by 2 bases, with 8 bases between. The CDR3 extends over 14 amino acids. The CDR3 sequence: CASSVGTSNTEAFF. The DNA of the CDR3 is TGTGCCAGCAGCGTAGGAACATCTAACACTGAAGCTTTCTTT.

This clonotype was recorded at least ten times. The CDR3 loop is CASRRQGGDQPQHF. The CDR3 DNA reads as TGTGCCAGCAGGCGACAGGGGGGCGATCAGCCCCAGCATTTT. The rearrangement links TRBV2 to TRBJ1-5; 9 nucleotides line up with TRBD1. This CDR3 region has 14 residues. Germline V gene sequence: CDR1 SNHLY, CDR2 FYNNEI. The V and J ends lost 6 bases and 5 bases, in that order; junction bases with no gene match: 5.

V is TRBV9 and J is TRBJ2-2; 10 bases fit TRBD1. The CDR3 spans 14 residues. Germline V CDR1 and CDR2: SGDLS, YYNGEE. Trimming removed 5 bases from V and 5 bases from J; junction bases left unmatched: 3. The CDR3: CASSRTGGTGELFF. In DNA form, the CDR3 reads TGTGCCAGCAGTCGGACAGGGGGTACCGGGGAGCTGTTTTTT.

This clonotype has ten or more counts. The gene calls are TRBV5-1 and TRBJ2-5; 10 bases align to TRBD2. There are 17 residues in the CDR3. Germline V lookup: CDR1 SGHRS, CDR2 YFSETQ. Germline trimming cut 0 bases from V and 5 bases from J; bases unmatched to any gene: 10. The CDR3 coding sequence is TGCGCCAGCAGCTTGGTTCCGAGCGGGGGGGCCCGGGAGACCCAGTACTTC. Protein product: CASSLVPSGGARETQYF.

At least ten counts were recorded for this clonotype. The rearrangement joins TRBV7-2 to TRBJ1-1, with TRBD1 matching 9 bases. This CDR3 is 16 amino acids long. Germline V gives CDR1 SGHTA, CDR2 FQGNSA. V gave up 5 bases and J gave up 0 bases; unmatched junction bases: 7. The CDR3 is CASSRGQGGMNTEAFF. CDR3 nucleotide sequence: TGTGCCAGCAGCCGGGGACAGGGAGGAATGAACACTGAAGCTTTCTTT.

V gene TRBV28 combines with J gene TRBJ2-7; 7 positions agree with TRBD1. V lost 1 base and J lost 2; bases outside the gene matches: 11. CDR1 MDHEN and CDR2 SYDVKM come from the germline V gene. The CDR3 contains 17 residues. The CDR3 region has the DNA TGTGCCAGCAGTTTATACCGGGGACAGATCAAGACCTACGAGCAGTACTTC. As protein: CASSLYRGQIKTYEQYF.

Of note for this clonotype: The CDR3 ends on some other residue instead of the conserved phenylalanine or tryptophan, so this is likely a read error. The V and J genes are TRBV20-1 and TRBJ1-5; 9 bases match TRBD1. This CDR3 contains 14 residues. J lost 7 bases, V lost 3 bases, and 7 bases had no gene match. CDR1 and CDR2 (germline): DFQATT, SNEGSKA (reference sequence). This CDR3 reads CSARGDRAGQPQHS. DNA for the CDR3: TGCAGTGCTAGGGGGGACAGGGCGGGACAGCCCCAGCATTCT.

This chain uses TRBV20-1 with TRBJ2-7; 11 nucleotides align to TRBD1. CDR1 is DFQATT and CDR2 is SNEGSKA in the germline V gene (reference sequence). J gave up 3 bases and V 3 bases, and 4 bases lay outside the gene matches. The CDR3 consists of 14 residues. This CDR3 is CSARGTGGFYEQYF. The CDR3 DNA sequence: TGCAGTGCTAGGGGGACAGGGGGTTTCTACGAGCAGTACTTC.

V is TRBV7-2 and J is TRBJ2-3; 7 nucleotides agree with TRBD1. The junction had 14 bases not matched to a gene; V was cut back by 4 bases and J by 7 bases. This CDR3 comprises 16 residues. Germline values: CDR1 SGHTA, CDR2 FQGNSA. The CDR3 here is CASSSADKGASHTQYF. In DNA form, the CDR3 reads TGTGCCAGCAGCTCCGCGGACAAGGGGGCCTCCCATACGCAGTATTTT.

The chain couples TRBV5-5 to TRBJ2-7; 14 bases match TRBD2. CDR1 is SGHKS and CDR2 is YYEKEE in the germline V gene (reference sequence). CDR3 size: 16 residues. J was trimmed by 7 bases and V by 4 bases; bases with no gene match: 10. The CDR3 spells CASSPLTSGGVKEQYF. The CDR3 coding sequence is TGTGCCAGCAGCCCGTTGACTAGCGGGGGGGTAAAGGAGCAGTACTTC.

This clonotype appeared a single time. At one end the junction does not follow the germline gene, possibly because of a read error. V is TRBV24-1 and J is TRBJ2-2; the D gene is possibly TRBD2 (5 bases). The CDR3 is 14 residues long. Germline V gives CDR1 KGHDR, CDR2 SFDVKD. The CDR3 coding sequence is TGCGCCACCGAGGGATCAGCGAACACCGGGGAGCTGTTTTTT. Translated, it gives CATEGSANTGELFF.